The 18 T cell receptor beta chains below come from one sample, sequenced in a study of cytotoxic CD8 clonotypes in ibrutinib-treated CLL. Generated by immunoSEQ multiplex PCR, the TCRdb table keeps only in-frame clones and is missing some. The sample holds fewer than 400,000 clones; 67% are singletons and the top ten take around 6.5%. Sequences were derived from PBMCs, sampled after 36 months of ibrutinib treatment. The receptors derive from a human donor with chronic lymphocytic leukemia.

The V and J genes are TRBV19 and TRBJ2-3; no clear D. Trimming took off 3 bases at V and 6 bases at J, with 19 bases between the two ends. This CDR3 has 16 residues. Germline lookup yields CDR1 LNHDA and CDR2 SQIVND (reference sequence). CDR3 sequence (DNA): TGTGCCAGTAGTATGTGGAACGGTCCTCTGTCGGATACGCAGTATTTT. Amino acid sequence: CASSMWNGPLSDTQYF.

The V and J genes are TRBV4-1 and TRBJ1-2; 7 bases map to TRBD1. This CDR3 comprises 15 residues. The V gene's germline CDR1 is MGHRA and CDR2 YSYEKL. V was pared by 2 bases and J by 7 bases, with 10 bases of the junction left unmatched. The CDR3 DNA reads as TGCGCCAGCAGCCAAACCCAGGGGGATCTTGGTGGCTACACCTTC. Its protein is CASSQTQGDLGGYTF.

The chain employs TRBV19 and TRBJ1-3; D is undetermined. Between the trimmed V and J ends, which lost 8 bases and 4 bases, there was a span of 12 bases. The CDR3 consists of 13 residues. Per germline, CDR1 LNHDA and CDR2 SQIVND (reference sequence). The CDR3 loop is CASSKTSGNTIYF. DNA for the CDR3: TGTGCCAGTTCTAAAACCTCCGGAAACACCATATATTTT.

This clone has just a few counts. This chain joins TRBV29-1 and TRBJ1-2; tentative D call: TRBD1 (6 bases). The length of the CDR3 is 13 residues. V lost 3 bases, J lost 4 bases, and 12 bases lay in between. Looked up from germline, CDR1 is SQVTM and CDR2 is ANQGSEA. The CDR3 DNA is TGCAGCGTTGATCGGACAGTCTCCTATGGCTACACCTTC. It yields the protein CSVDRTVSYGYTF.

This clone was detected only a few times. A much larger clone is a single base away; this may be a read error. J is TRBJ2-3 and V is TRBV5-6; D could derive from TRBD1 or TRBD2 (5 bases each). V gave up 1 base and J gave up 1 base, with 7 bases separating them. The CDR3 consists of 14 residues. Germline V gene data show CDR1 as SGHDT and CDR2 as YYEEEE. In DNA, the CDR3 is TGTGCCAGCAGCTTGCAGGGAGGCACAGATACGCAGTATTTT. As protein: CASSLQGGTDTQYF. Using reference TRBV5-6 and TRBJ2-3 for the parts outside the CDR3, the full variable domain is DAGVTQSPTHLIKTRGQQVTLRCSPKSGHDTVSWYQQALGQGPQFIFQYYEEEERQRGNFPDRFSGHQFPNYSSELNVNALLLGDSALYLCASSLQGGTDTQYFGPGTRLTVL.

The chain recombines TRBV4-3 with TRBJ2-7; D uncertain. V lost 0 bases, J lost 4 bases, and 13 bases lay in between. The CDR3 covers 15 residues. Germline-derived CDR1 and CDR2 are LGHNA and YSLEER. CDR3 residues: CASSQELTVRYEQYF. The CDR3 DNA sequence: TGCGCCAGCAGCCAAGAGCTTACGGTTCGGTACGAGCAGTACTTC.

The V call is TRBV27, the J call TRBJ1-2, with TRBD1 as a possible D gene (6 bases). Germline values: CDR1 MNHEY, CDR2 SMNVEV (reference sequence). The CDR3 totals 15 residues. Trimming took 1 base from V and 1 from J, leaving 10 bases between them. Written as DNA, the CDR3 is TGTGCCAGCAGTTTATTCGGGGGCGTTAACTATGGCTACACCTTC. This translates into CASSLFGGVNYGYTF.

This chain links TRBV10-1 with TRBJ2-3; the D call may be TRBD1 or TRBD2 (5 bases each). Germline loops: CDR1 WNHNN, CDR2 SYGVQD (reference sequence). With 8 bases removed from V and 1 base from J, the gap between germline ends came to 7 bases. The CDR3 has 12 residues. CDR3 coding DNA: TGCGCCAGCGGGACGGGCACAGATACGCAGTATTTT. It specifies CASGTGTDTQYF.

CDR3 sequence: CASSSGTSGNEQFF. As DNA, the CDR3 is TGTGCCAGCAGCAGCGGGACTAGCGGGAATGAGCAGTTCTTC. The rearrangement links TRBV5-4 to TRBJ2-1; TRBD2 aligns across 12 bases. Germline lookup yields CDR1 SGHNT and CDR2 YYREEE (reference sequence). Trimming cost V 4 bases and J 7 bases; bases outside gene matches: 3. This CDR3 spans 14 amino acids.

On this clone itself: Other DNA sequences in this specimen translate into the identical CDR3. This chain uses TRBV19 with TRBJ1-1; D is perhaps TRBD1 (5 bases). Trimming shortened V by 3 bases and J by 1 base, and 12 bases separated the two germline ends. The CDR3 contains 15 residues. Germline lookup yields CDR1 LNHDA and CDR2 SQIVND (reference sequence). The CDR3 DNA sequence: TGTGCCAGTAGTATCGGGGGGAGGCCGAACACTGAAGCTTTCTTT. Its protein product is CASSIGGRPNTEAFF.

This sequence joins TRBV27 and TRBJ2-5, with TRBD2 matching over 7 bases. Germline CDR1 is MNHEY and CDR2 is SMNVEV (reference sequence). J lost 5 bases, V lost 5 bases, and 17 bases had no gene match. CDR3 length equals 17 residues. The CDR3 DNA sequence: TGTGCCAGCAGTCGGGGGTGGGGAGCGGGGATCGGGGAGACCCAGTACTTC. Translated: CASSRGWGAGIGETQYF.

There are a few counts of this clone. This chain uses TRBV29-1 with TRBJ1-1; a weak D match, TRBD1 (5 bases). The CDR3 has 10 amino acids. Trimming left V 7 bases short and J 8 bases short, with 11 bases between. CDR1 and CDR2 from the germline V gene are SQVTM and ANQGSEA. The CDR3 region has the DNA TGCAGCGGTCGAAGGGACGAAGCTTTCTTT. Its translation: CSGRRDEAFF.

The rearrangement uses TRBV11-2 and TRBJ2-7; D gene ambiguous. CDR1 is SGHAT, CDR2 FQNNGV, per germline. V was clipped by 1 base and J by 5 bases, with 15 bases between them. The CDR3 spans 15 residues. CDR3 sequence reads: CASSLGGSSFDEQYF. For the CDR3, the DNA is TGTGCCAGCAGCTTAGGTGGGTCTAGTTTCGACGAGCAGTACTTC. Variable domain in full (rest from reference TRBV11-2 and TRBJ2-7): EAGVAQSPRYKIIEKRQSVAFWCNPISGHATLYWYQQILGQGPKLLIQFQNNGVVDDSQLPKDRFSAERLKGVDSTLKIQPAKLEDSAVYLCASSLGGSSFDEQYFGPGTRLTVT.

The J gene is TRBJ2-1, the V gene TRBV27; TRBD1 matches at 9 bases. Germline loops: CDR1 MNHEY, CDR2 SMNVEV (reference sequence). The trim removed 4 bases at V and 4 bases at J, leaving 5 bases unmatched. The CDR3 spans 15 residues. As DNA, the CDR3 is TGTGCCAGCAGTTACCGGACAGGGGAATACAATGAGCAGTTCTTC. Residues: CASSYRTGEYNEQFF.

This chain uses TRBV9 with TRBJ2-3, with 9 bases aligning to TRBD2. CDR1 is SGDLS and CDR2 is YYNGEE in the germline V gene. This CDR3 comprises 16 residues. V was pared by 9 bases and J by 5 bases, with 16 bases of the junction left unmatched. CDR3 sequence (DNA): TGTGCCACACATAAAACGGCGGGGGGGCCTGAAGATACGCAGTATTTT. Residues: CATHKTAGGPEDTQYF. Full variable domain (outside the CDR3, taken from reference TRBV9 and TRBJ2-3): DSGVTQTPKHLITATGQRVTLRCSPRSGDLSVYWYQQSLDQGLQFLIQYYNGEERAKGNILERFSAQQFPDLHSELNLSSLELGDSALYFCATHKTAGGPEDTQYFGPGTRLTVL.

The chain has TRBV28 and TRBJ1-5; 7 bases fit TRBD1. CDR3 length: 14 residues. Germline CDR1 MDHEN, CDR2 SYDVKM. V gave up 5 bases and J gave up 6 bases; unmatched junction bases: 7. This CDR3 reads CASSKGGGRQPQHF. Here the CDR3 DNA reads TGTGCCAGCAGTAAAGGAGGGGGCCGTCAGCCCCAGCATTTT.

The CDR3 is CASSFPNTEAFF. As DNA, the CDR3 is TGTGCCAGCAGCTTCCCAAACACTGAAGCTTTCTTT. This chain uses TRBV11-1 with TRBJ1-1; D gene unclear. V was cut by 3 bases and J by 2 bases, with 4 bases left in between. The CDR3 has 12 residues. Germline V gene lookup returns CDR1 SGHAT and CDR2 FQDESV (reference sequence).

V is TRBV9 and J is TRBJ1-2, with TRBD1 as a possible D gene (5 bases). The germline CDR1 and CDR2 sequences are SGDLS and YYNGEE. Trimming pared 0 bases from V and 5 bases from J, leaving 14 bases between. This CDR3 comprises 15 residues. The CDR3 DNA is TGTGCCAGCAGCGTAGGGGAGGGGACGCCTTATGGCTACACCTTC. The encoded protein is CASSVGEGTPYGYTF. The entire variable domain, with the rest obtained from reference TRBV9 and TRBJ1-2, is as follows: DSGVTQTPKHLITATGQRVTLRCSPRSGDLSVYWYQQSLDQGLQFLIQYYNGEERAKGNILERFSAQQFPDLHSELNLSSLELGDSALYFCASSVGEGTPYGYTFGSGTRLTVV.